These T cell receptor beta chains were read from a single sample in a study of HIV-infected patients and healthy controls. Each CDR3 protein is one row after TCRdb ran MiXCR on the 5' RACE reads. Among over 3,500 distinct CDR3 sequences listed, 8.3% were seen once. The sequences come from blood, collected during antiretroviral therapy. The source of these receptors is an adult with HIV infection. Each CDR3 is given with its conserved first and last residue. Each record gives: J gene, clone size, D gene, V gene, CDR3 DNA, CDR3 protein. A D gene is named only where the DNA matches it firmly. Clone sizes are given selectively: once, few, many, or a class where the clone is expanded.

j_gene: TRBJ2-5; abundance: -; d_gene: -; v_gene: TRBV15; CDR3nt: TGTGCCACCAGCCCTCCCTGGAGGGGGAGACAAGAGACCCAGTACTTC; CDR3aa: CATSPPWRGRQETQYF
j_gene: TRBJ2-1; abundance: medium-sized; d_gene: TRBD2; v_gene: TRBV12-3/TRBV12-4; CDR3nt: TGTGCCAGCAGTTTAGGGGCTAGCGGGGCGACCTACAATGAGCAGTTCTTC; CDR3aa: CASSLGASGATYNEQFF
j_gene: TRBJ2-2; abundance: medium-sized; d_gene: -; v_gene: TRBV20-1; CDR3nt: TGCAGTGCTAGACGAGGGAAGGGCGGGGAGCTGTTTTTT; CDR3aa: CSARRGKGGELFF
j_gene: TRBJ1-6; abundance: many; d_gene: -; v_gene: TRBV5-1; CDR3nt: TGCGCCAGCAGCCCGTTGGGGCTTAATTCACCCCTCCACTTT; CDR3aa: CASSPLGLNSPLHF
j_gene: TRBJ1-2; abundance: medium-sized; d_gene: -; v_gene: TRBV5-1; CDR3nt: TGCGCCAGCAGCCCTGGGATCCCTGAGTATGGCTACACCTTC; CDR3aa: CASSPGIPEYGYTF
j_gene: TRBJ2-4; abundance: medium-sized; d_gene: -; v_gene: TRBV12-3/TRBV12-4; CDR3nt: TGTGCCAGCAGTTTGAGGGGAAACATTCAGTACTTC; CDR3aa: CASSLRGNIQYF
j_gene: TRBJ2-3; abundance: many; d_gene: TRBD1; v_gene: TRBV7-9; CDR3nt: TGTGCCAGCAGCCACGACAGGGCTGGCCCAGATACGCAGTATTTT; CDR3aa: CASSHDRAGPDTQYF
j_gene: TRBJ2-2; abundance: many; d_gene: TRBD1; v_gene: TRBV19; CDR3nt: TGTGCCAGCGAGTCTCGGGACAGGGGTTTTTCAGCTGGGGAGCTGTTTTTT; CDR3aa: CASESRDRGFSAGELFF
j_gene: TRBJ1-5; abundance: medium-sized; d_gene: -; v_gene: TRBV3-1; CDR3nt: TGTGCCAGCAGCCAAGGGTGGGATAGCAATCAGCCCCAGCATTTT; CDR3aa: CASSQGWDSNQPQHF
j_gene: TRBJ2-3; abundance: medium-sized; d_gene: -; v_gene: TRBV5-1; CDR3nt: TGCGCCAGCACGGAGGGGGGGCCAGGAGATACGCAGTATTTT; CDR3aa: CASTEGGPGDTQYF
j_gene: TRBJ2-6; abundance: many; d_gene: -; v_gene: TRBV29-1; CDR3nt: TGCAGCGTTCGAATTTCAGGAACGGGGGCCTCTGGGGCCAACGTCCTGACTTTC; CDR3aa: CSVRISGTGASGANVLTF
j_gene: TRBJ1-4; abundance: medium-sized; d_gene: -; v_gene: TRBV6-5; CDR3nt: TGTGCCAGCAGTTACTCCCGGACTGCAACTAATGAAAAACTGTTTTTT; CDR3aa: CASSYSRTATNEKLFF
j_gene: TRBJ2-3; abundance: many; d_gene: -; v_gene: TRBV5-1; CDR3nt: TGCGCCAGCAGCTTGCCCTCAAGCGATGCAGATACGCAGTATTTT; CDR3aa: CASSLPSSDADTQYF
j_gene: TRBJ1-5; abundance: medium-sized; d_gene: -; v_gene: TRBV6-5; CDR3nt: TGTGCCAGCAGGCCGACTTTTTCTAGCAATCAGCCCCAGCATTTT; CDR3aa: CASRPTFSSNQPQHF
j_gene: TRBJ2-3; abundance: many; d_gene: -; v_gene: TRBV7-9; CDR3nt: TGTGCCAGCAGCGGGGACAGCACAGATACGCAGTATTTT; CDR3aa: CASSGDSTDTQYF
j_gene: TRBJ2-7; abundance: many; d_gene: TRBD2; v_gene: TRBV5-6; CDR3nt: TGTGCCAGCAGCTTGGCTAGCGGGGTTGGGGGGCAGTACTTC; CDR3aa: CASSLASGVGGQYF
j_gene: TRBJ2-2; abundance: many; d_gene: TRBD1; v_gene: TRBV12-3/TRBV12-4; CDR3nt: TGTGCCAGCAGTATCCGGGACAGAATCACCGGGGAGCTGTTTTTT; CDR3aa: CASSIRDRITGELFF
j_gene: TRBJ2-3; abundance: few; d_gene: TRBD2; v_gene: TRBV24-1; CDR3nt: TGTGCCACCAGTACTAGCGGGGGGGTGACAGATACGCAGTATTTT; CDR3aa: CATSTSGGVTDTQYF